These T cell receptor beta chains were read from a single sample in a study of cytotoxic CD8 clonotypes in ibrutinib-treated CLL. Only in-frame clones appear in the TCRdb table, and some are missing; sequencing was by immunoSEQ multiplex PCR. This sample has more than 85,000 clones, with approximately 77% found just once. The material was PBMCs, obtained after 24 months of ibrutinib treatment. Receptor source: a human donor with chronic lymphocytic leukemia. The CDR3 runs from the conserved cysteine through the conserved F or W. Fields, in order: CDR3 DNA, CDR3 protein, J gene, V gene, D gene, clone size. A D gene is named only where the DNA matches it firmly. Clone size is stated in some rows and not others, as once, few, many or a class when expanded.

CDR3nt: TGCGCCAGCAGCGGCGGGACAGGGCCTGGTAACTATGGCTACACCTTC
CDR3aa: CASSGGTGPGNYGYTF
j_gene: TRBJ1-2
v_gene: TRBV5-1
d_gene: TRBD1
abundance: .

CDR3nt: TGCAGCGTTGATCGCGGCAGGGGTGACGCCGGGGAGCTGTTTTTT
CDR3aa: CSVDRGRGDAGELFF
j_gene: TRBJ2-2
v_gene: TRBV29-1
d_gene: .
abundance: .

CDR3nt: TGTGCCAGTACCCTGGGACAGGGGGACACCGGGGAGCTGTTTTTT
CDR3aa: CASTLGQGDTGELFF
j_gene: TRBJ2-2
v_gene: TRBV19
d_gene: TRBD1
abundance: few

CDR3nt: TGTGCCAGCAGCTTAGGACTAGCGGCCTACAATGAGCAGTTCTTC
CDR3aa: CASSLGLAAYNEQFF
j_gene: TRBJ2-1
v_gene: TRBV5-6
d_gene: TRBD2
abundance: .

CDR3nt: TGCGCCAGCAGCCTTCAGGACAGGGCCACCGGGGAGCTGTTTTTT
CDR3aa: CASSLQDRATGELFF
j_gene: TRBJ2-2
v_gene: TRBV4-1
d_gene: TRBD1
abundance: .

CDR3nt: TGTGCCAGCAAGATCCAGACGGGGGAAGAGACCCAGTACTTC
CDR3aa: CASKIQTGEETQYF
j_gene: TRBJ2-5
v_gene: TRBV6-6
d_gene: .
abundance: .

CDR3nt: TGTGCCAGCAGCTTGGATCTTAGCGGGGGGCGGAGCTCCTACAATGAGCAGTTCTTC
CDR3aa: CASSLDLSGGRSSYNEQFF
j_gene: TRBJ2-1
v_gene: TRBV5-6
d_gene: TRBD2
abundance: .

CDR3nt: TGTGCCAGCAGCTTAGGGCAGGGGCACATGAACACTGAAGCTTTCTTT
CDR3aa: CASSLGQGHMNTEAFF
j_gene: TRBJ1-1
v_gene: TRBV7-2
d_gene: .
abundance: .

CDR3nt: TGTGCCAGCGAGAGCTTGGGGTGGGGTCAGCCCCAGCATTTT
CDR3aa: CASESLGWGQPQHF
j_gene: TRBJ1-5
v_gene: TRBV19
d_gene: .
abundance: few

CDR3nt: TGCGCCAGCAGCTACCCCCGCCCCCACGAGCAGTACTTC
CDR3aa: CASSYPRPHEQYF
j_gene: TRBJ2-7
v_gene: TRBV5-1
d_gene: .
abundance: few

CDR3nt: TGTGCCAGCAGTGAGTACCTCTATGGCTACACCTTC
CDR3aa: CASSEYLYGYTF
j_gene: TRBJ1-2
v_gene: TRBV6-1
d_gene: .
abundance: .

CDR3nt: TGTGCCAGCAGTGAAGGTGGCGGGAGTCGCGTCGAGACCCAGTACTTC
CDR3aa: CASSEGGGSRVETQYF
j_gene: TRBJ2-5
v_gene: TRBV6-1
d_gene: TRBD2
abundance: .

CDR3nt: TGTGCCAGCAGCACGGGGACTAGCGGGAGTCAGACCCAGTACTTC
CDR3aa: CASSTGTSGSQTQYF
j_gene: TRBJ2-5
v_gene: TRBV6-6
d_gene: TRBD2
abundance: .

CDR3nt: TGTGCCAGCAGTTTGGAAAAAGGGTGGACTGGAAACACCATATATTTT
CDR3aa: CASSLEKGWTGNTIYF
j_gene: TRBJ1-3
v_gene: TRBV28
d_gene: .
abundance: .

CDR3nt: TGTGCCAGCAGCTTGCGGCGGGACTCCTACAATGAGCAGTTCTTC
CDR3aa: CASSLRRDSYNEQFF
j_gene: TRBJ2-1
v_gene: TRBV7-2
d_gene: .
abundance: .

CDR3nt: TGTGCCAGCAGCCGACTAGCGGGAGGAGCAGATACGCAGTATTTT
CDR3aa: CASSRLAGGADTQYF
j_gene: TRBJ2-3
v_gene: TRBV27
d_gene: TRBD2
abundance: .

CDR3nt: TGCGCCAGCAGCTTGTTTCCAGGGACGGGCACCTTC
CDR3aa: CASSLFPGTGTF
j_gene: TRBJ1-2
v_gene: TRBV5-1
d_gene: .
abundance: .

CDR3nt: TGCAGTGCTATGCGCTACAATGAGCAGTTCTTC
CDR3aa: CSAMRYNEQFF
j_gene: TRBJ2-1
v_gene: TRBV20-1
d_gene: .
abundance: .

CDR3nt: TGTGCCAGCAGCTTCGACACCGGGGAGCTGTTTTTT
CDR3aa: CASSFDTGELFF
j_gene: TRBJ2-2
v_gene: TRBV7-9
d_gene: .
abundance: .

CDR3nt: TGTGCCAGCAGTGAGACAGGGAACTATGGCTACACCTTC
CDR3aa: CASSETGNYGYTF
j_gene: TRBJ1-2
v_gene: TRBV6-4
d_gene: TRBD1
abundance: .

CDR3nt: TGCGCCAGCAGCCGAACGCCCGGGACTAGCGGGAGGGGCAATGAGCAGTTCTTC
CDR3aa: CASSRTPGTSGRGNEQFF
j_gene: TRBJ2-1
v_gene: TRBV4-1
d_gene: TRBD2
abundance: .

CDR3nt: TGCGCCAGCAGCTTGGTACCGGGGACGGTCTACGAGCAGTACTTC
CDR3aa: CASSLVPGTVYEQYF
j_gene: TRBJ2-7
v_gene: TRBV5-1
d_gene: .
abundance: .

CDR3nt: TGTGCCAGCAGCTTAGAGTGGTCGGGTCAGCCCCAGCATTTT
CDR3aa: CASSLEWSGQPQHF
j_gene: TRBJ1-5
v_gene: TRBV7-2
d_gene: .
abundance: .

CDR3nt: TGCGCCAGCAGCTTGTCAGGACAGGCCTCCTATAATTCACCCCTCCACTTT
CDR3aa: CASSLSGQASYNSPLHF
j_gene: TRBJ1-6
v_gene: TRBV5-1
d_gene: TRBD1
abundance: once

CDR3nt: TGTGCCAGCAGCCAAGAAAGAGAAGGTAATCAGCCCCAGCATTTT
CDR3aa: CASSQEREGNQPQHF
j_gene: TRBJ1-5
v_gene: TRBV4-2
d_gene: .
abundance: few

CDR3nt: TGTGCCAGCTCACCAGGACTAGCGGAATCCTACGAGCAGTACTTC
CDR3aa: CASSPGLAESYEQYF
j_gene: TRBJ2-7
v_gene: TRBV18
d_gene: TRBD2
abundance: .

CDR3nt: TGTGCCAGCAGGGAGGGACCGAAGAACACTGAAGCTTTCTTT
CDR3aa: CASREGPKNTEAFF
j_gene: TRBJ1-1
v_gene: TRBV2
d_gene: .
abundance: .

CDR3nt: TGTGCCAGCAGCTCCCCCAGGACAGGTCAAGAGACCCAGTACTTC
CDR3aa: CASSSPRTGQETQYF
j_gene: TRBJ2-5
v_gene: TRBV13
d_gene: TRBD1
abundance: .

CDR3nt: TGTGCCAGCAGAGACGGACTGTCCTACGAGCAGTACTTC
CDR3aa: CASRDGLSYEQYF
j_gene: TRBJ2-7
v_gene: TRBV11-1
d_gene: .
abundance: many

CDR3nt: TGTGCCATCAGTGAAAGTTGGATAGAGCCCCAGCATTTT
CDR3aa: CAISESWIEPQHF
j_gene: TRBJ1-5
v_gene: TRBV10-3
d_gene: .
abundance: many

CDR3nt: TGTGCCAGCAGTGAGGGCGGAAGCATGAACACTGAAGCTTTCTTT
CDR3aa: CASSEGGSMNTEAFF
j_gene: TRBJ1-1
v_gene: TRBV6-1
d_gene: .
abundance: .

CDR3nt: TGTGCCAGCAGCCAAGTGTCTAGCGGGACTGGTGAGACCCAGTACTTC
CDR3aa: CASSQVSSGTGETQYF
j_gene: TRBJ2-5
v_gene: TRBV4-2
d_gene: TRBD2
abundance: .

CDR3nt: TGTGCCAGCTCACCAATGGACAGGAACTATGGCTACACCTTC
CDR3aa: CASSPMDRNYGYTF
j_gene: TRBJ1-2
v_gene: TRBV18
d_gene: TRBD1
abundance: .

CDR3nt: TGTGCCAGCAGCCTATGGACAGGGGGCGGCCGTAGCAATCAGCCCCAGCATTTT
CDR3aa: CASSLWTGGGRSNQPQHF
j_gene: TRBJ1-5
v_gene: TRBV7-9
d_gene: TRBD1
abundance: .

CDR3nt: TGTGCCAGCAGCGTAAGGGGGGTAGCGGGATGGGAAGAGACCCAGTACTTC
CDR3aa: CASSVRGVAGWEETQYF
j_gene: TRBJ2-5
v_gene: TRBV11-1
d_gene: TRBD2
abundance: .

CDR3nt: TGTGCCAGCAGGGCCAGCGGGGCAGATACGCAGTATTTT
CDR3aa: CASRASGADTQYF
j_gene: TRBJ2-3
v_gene: TRBV11-3
d_gene: TRBD2
abundance: .

CDR3nt: TGTGCCAGCACCTCCGGTCGGCAGGGGGAGGGCCCGGAGCAGTACTTC
CDR3aa: CASTSGRQGEGPEQYF
j_gene: TRBJ2-7
v_gene: TRBV28
d_gene: .
abundance: .

CDR3nt: TGTGCCAGCAGCCTACAAGCGGGGGTCTCCTACGAGCAGTACTTC
CDR3aa: CASSLQAGVSYEQYF
j_gene: TRBJ2-7
v_gene: TRBV7-2
d_gene: TRBD2
abundance: .

CDR3nt: TGTGCCAGCCAACTCGAGAAGACAGGGCCCGGCTACACCTTC
CDR3aa: CASQLEKTGPGYTF
j_gene: TRBJ1-2
v_gene: TRBV2
d_gene: TRBD1
abundance: few

CDR3nt: TGTGCCAGCAGCTTAGACAGGGGAGGCGGTCAGCCCCAGCATTTT
CDR3aa: CASSLDRGGGQPQHF
j_gene: TRBJ1-5
v_gene: TRBV7-2
d_gene: TRBD1
abundance: .

CDR3nt: TGTGCCAGTAGTATATCCGGGAGCAATCAGCCCCAGCATTTT
CDR3aa: CASSISGSNQPQHF
j_gene: TRBJ1-5
v_gene: TRBV19
d_gene: .
abundance: few

CDR3nt: TGTGCCAGCAGCACCGTGGGCGGGAGGAAGGCAGATACGCAGTATTTT
CDR3aa: CASSTVGGRKADTQYF
j_gene: TRBJ2-3
v_gene: TRBV7-2
d_gene: TRBD2
abundance: .

CDR3nt: TGCGCCAGCAGCCAAGATACCTCCTATAATTCACCCCTCCACTTT
CDR3aa: CASSQDTSYNSPLHF
j_gene: TRBJ1-6
v_gene: TRBV4-3
d_gene: .
abundance: .

CDR3nt: TGCAGCGTAGATGCGGGACAGGGTAACATCTACGAGCAGTACTTC
CDR3aa: CSVDAGQGNIYEQYF
j_gene: TRBJ2-7
v_gene: TRBV29-1
d_gene: TRBD1
abundance: few

CDR3nt: TGTGCCAGCAGCGCCCCCGGACACACCTTC
CDR3aa: CASSAPGHTF
j_gene: TRBJ1-2
v_gene: TRBV5-4
d_gene: .
abundance: .

CDR3nt: TGTGCCAGCTCACCCCTTTCGGACAGCAGTAATTCACCCCTCCACTTT
CDR3aa: CASSPLSDSSNSPLHF
j_gene: TRBJ1-6
v_gene: TRBV18
d_gene: .
abundance: few

CDR3nt: TGTGCCAGCAGGTCAGCGGGATTGAACACCGGGGAGCTGTTTTTT
CDR3aa: CASRSAGLNTGELFF
j_gene: TRBJ2-2
v_gene: TRBV7-9
d_gene: TRBD2
abundance: .

CDR3nt: TGTGCCTGGAGTCCCATAATCTCCTACGAGCAGTACTTC
CDR3aa: CAWSPIISYEQYF
j_gene: TRBJ2-7
v_gene: TRBV30
d_gene: .
abundance: .

CDR3nt: TGTGCCAGCAGTTTCTCTAGACAGGGGGGCGGCTACACCTTC
CDR3aa: CASSFSRQGGGYTF
j_gene: TRBJ1-2
v_gene: TRBV27
d_gene: TRBD1
abundance: .

CDR3nt: TGCGCCAGCAGCCCTTTTGGCGGTCTGAACACCGGGGAGCTGTTTTTT
CDR3aa: CASSPFGGLNTGELFF
j_gene: TRBJ2-2
v_gene: TRBV5-1
d_gene: .
abundance: .

CDR3nt: TGTGCCAGCGGGGACAGGGGACGGCAGCCCCAGCATTTT
CDR3aa: CASGDRGRQPQHF
j_gene: TRBJ1-5
v_gene: TRBV6-1
d_gene: TRBD1
abundance: .

CDR3nt: TGTGCCAGCAGCTCCAGGGGCTCTGGAAACACCATATATTTT
CDR3aa: CASSSRGSGNTIYF
j_gene: TRBJ1-3
v_gene: TRBV13
d_gene: .
abundance: .

CDR3nt: TGCGCCAGCAGGCCCCCCGGGACGGAGGGCTACAATGAGCAGTTCTTC
CDR3aa: CASRPPGTEGYNEQFF
j_gene: TRBJ2-1
v_gene: TRBV4-1
d_gene: .
abundance: .

CDR3nt: TGTGCCAGTAGTAGGGGGCAGTACAATGAGCAGTTCTTC
CDR3aa: CASSRGQYNEQFF
j_gene: TRBJ2-1
v_gene: TRBV19
d_gene: .
abundance: .

CDR3nt: TGTGCCAGCAGCTTGGTTTCTAGCGGGCGCTACGAGCAGTACTTC
CDR3aa: CASSLVSSGRYEQYF
j_gene: TRBJ2-7
v_gene: TRBV5-4
d_gene: TRBD2
abundance: .

CDR3nt: TGCAGCGTTCTGGACACTGAAGCTTTCTTT
CDR3aa: CSVLDTEAFF
j_gene: TRBJ1-1
v_gene: TRBV29-1
d_gene: .
abundance: .

CDR3nt: TGTGCCAGCAGCTTGTGGGGTAATGAAAAACTGTTTTTT
CDR3aa: CASSLWGNEKLFF
j_gene: TRBJ1-4
v_gene: TRBV5-6
d_gene: .
abundance: once

CDR3nt: TGTGCCAGCAGTTCCCGACAGGGGTGGAAAAATCAGCCCCAGCATTTT
CDR3aa: CASSSRQGWKNQPQHF
j_gene: TRBJ1-5
v_gene: TRBV28
d_gene: TRBD1
abundance: .

CDR3nt: TGTGCGACCGGGGGGGGCACCGGGGAGCTGTTTTTT
CDR3aa: CATGGGTGELFF
j_gene: TRBJ2-2
v_gene: TRBV10-3
d_gene: TRBD2
abundance: once

CDR3nt: TGTGCCAGTAGTATTCACAGGGAAAATGAAAAACTGTTTTTT
CDR3aa: CASSIHRENEKLFF
j_gene: TRBJ1-4
v_gene: TRBV19
d_gene: .
abundance: .